The 28 T cell receptor beta chains below come from one sample, sequenced in a study of regulatory T cells in long-lasting Graves disease. The time point denotes: newly diagnosed GD, antithyroid drugs for less than 3 months. There was RNA extracted from PBMCs, and the TCR library was made from it. Combining iRepertoire HTBI primers with Arm-PCR of CDR3 regions, the authors built TCR beta libraries. One entry per CDR3 protein, called by TCRdb with MiXCR from the multiplex PCR reads. The table has hundreds of thousands of distinct CDR3 sequences, around 17% seen once; the top ten hold 30%. The sample was also reused in another study, on T cells in Graves' hyperthyroidism and ophthalmopathy.

The sample was peripheral blood mononuclear cells (PBMCs), taken at new diagnosis, from a patient treated with antithyroid drugs. The receptor source for this set is a man aged 40-55 years with Graves disease.

This clonotype was counted between two and nine times. The J gene is TRBJ2-7, the V gene TRBV28; a possible D gene is TRBD2 (6 bases). V lost 5 bases and J lost 6, with 20 bases in between. Germline V lookup: CDR1 MDHEN, CDR2 SYDVKM. The CDR3 has 15 residues. CDR3 nucleotide sequence: TGTGCCAGCAGTCCGACCCGCGGGGCGCTTGGCGAGCAGTACTTC. Amino acids: CASSPTRGALGEQYF.

Only a few counts were recorded for this clonotype. This chain connects TRBV7-2 to TRBJ2-7; D may be TRBD1 or TRBD2 (5 bases each). This CDR3 is 14 amino acids long. Trimming shortened V by 5 bases and J by 2 bases, and 13 bases separated the two germline ends. Per germline, CDR1 SGHTA and CDR2 FQGNSA. CDR3 region: CASSVRDGAYEQYF. CDR3 sequence (DNA): TGTGCCAGCAGCGTCCGGGACGGAGCCTACGAGCAGTACTTC.

This clonotype was observed a handful of times. CDR3 nucleotide sequence: TGTGCCAGCAGTGGACTAGCGAGCAACAATGAGCAGTTCTTC. Amino acid sequence: CASSGLASNNEQFF. The chain has TRBV27 and TRBJ2-1; 9 positions agree with TRBD2. The V and J ends lost 5 bases and 5 bases, in that order; junction bases with no gene match: 4. In germline, CDR1 is MNHEY, CDR2 SMNVEV (reference sequence). The CDR3 has 14 amino acids.

This clonotype was seen only a few times. The chain combines TRBV4-1 with TRBJ1-5; D is unclear. Germline CDR1 reads MGHRA; CDR2 reads YSYEKL. The length of the CDR3 is 16 residues. The V and J ends lost 4 bases and 1 base respectively, with 14 bases between them. CDR3 region: CASSLIPTESNQPQHF. Written as DNA, the CDR3 is TGCGCCAGCAGCCTCATTCCCACAGAGAGCAATCAGCCCCAGCATTTT.

The CDR3: CSARDNSGNTIYF. The CDR3 DNA is TGCAGCGCTAGGGACAACTCTGGAAACACCATATATTTT. This chain uses TRBV29-1 with TRBJ1-3; perhaps TRBD1 as D (6 bases). CDR3 length: 13 amino acids. Germline V gene sequence: CDR1 SQVTM, CDR2 ANQGSEA. V lost 7 bases and J lost 0, with 10 bases in between. The entire variable domain, with the rest obtained from reference TRBV29-1 and TRBJ1-3, is as follows: SAVISQKPSRDICQRGTSLTIQCQVDSQVTMMFWYRQQPGQSLTLIATANQGSEATYESGFVIDKFPISRPNLTFSTLTVSNMSPEDSSIYLCSARDNSGNTIYFGEGSWLTVV.

This clonotype came up many times. CDR3 residues: CASSRDSYSNQPQHF. In nucleotides, the CDR3 is TGTGCCAGCAGTCGCGACAGTTATAGCAATCAGCCCCAGCATTTT. The gene calls are TRBV2 and TRBJ1-5, with TRBD1 as a possible D gene (5 bases). The CDR3 is made up of 15 amino acids. Germline CDR1 reads SNHLY; CDR2 reads FYNNEI. V gave up 5 bases and J gave up 0 bases, with 11 bases separating them.

In its sample, this clonotype was seen many times. The chain combines TRBV7-9 with TRBJ2-1; unclear D gene. The germline CDR1 and CDR2 sequences are SEHNR and FQNEAQ (reference sequence). Trimming took off 4 bases at V and 6 bases at J, with 4 bases between the two ends. This CDR3 region has 11 residues. The CDR3 reads CASSSPNEQFF. The CDR3 DNA follows: TGTGCCAGCAGCTCGCCCAATGAGCAGTTCTTC.

This clonotype was counted ten times or more. This chain connects TRBV7-8 to TRBJ2-2; 9 bases fit TRBD1. Germline values: CDR1 SGHVS, CDR2 FQNEAQ. V trimming: 4 bases; J trimming: 3 bases; junction bases outside the gene matches: 9. The CDR3 spans 17 residues. The CDR3 nucleotides read TGTGCCAGCAGCTCTACAGGACAGGGGCGGTACACCGGGGAGCTGTTTTTT. It specifies CASSSTGQGRYTGELFF.

The sample holds many counts of this clonotype. This sequence joins TRBV5-1 and TRBJ2-1; D may correspond to TRBD1 or TRBD2 (6 bases each). The CDR3 sequence is 15 residues long. From germline, CDR1 is SGHRS and CDR2 YFSETQ. V was shortened by 1 base and J by 5 bases, with 13 bases between the two germline ends. The CDR3 reads CASSLMEGGHNEQFF. In nucleotides, the CDR3 is TGCGCCAGCAGCTTGATGGAGGGGGGACACAATGAGCAGTTCTTC.

The chain combines TRBV19 with TRBJ1-1; D gene ambiguous. The V end was cut by 7 bases, the J end by 5 bases, with 17 bases between. The CDR3 consists of 14 residues. Germline CDR1 LNHDA, CDR2 SQIVND (reference sequence). This chain's CDR3 is CASTRMLGRTEAFF. The CDR3, as DNA: TGTGCCAGTACGCGGATGTTGGGCCGGACTGAAGCTTTCTTT. The full variable domain, in which reference TRBV19 and TRBJ1-1 provide the parts outside the CDR3, is DGGITQSPKYLFRKEGQNVTLSCEQNLNHDAMYWYRQDPGQGLRLIYYSQIVNDFQKGDIAEGYSVSREKKESFPLTVTSAQKNPTAFYLCASTRMLGRTEAFFGQGTRLTVV.

The CDR3 loop reads CASSQTGTYEQYF. The CDR3, as DNA: TGCGCCAGCAGCCAGACTGGAACCTACGAGCAGTACTTC. J is TRBJ2-7 and V is TRBV4-3, with unresolved D. Germline CDR1 LGHNA, CDR2 YSLEER. Deletions cut 3 bases from V and 2 bases from J, with 8 bases between. CDR3 size: 13 residues.

This clonotype came up a few times. The chain joins TRBV11-3 to TRBJ2-7; D might be TRBD2 (6 bases). The CDR3 spans 16 residues. Per germline, CDR1 SGHNT and CDR2 YENEEA. Trimming left V 2 bases short and J 5 bases short, with 19 bases between. The CDR3 loop is CASSLWGEGLEDEQYF. For the CDR3, the DNA is TGTGCCAGCAGCTTATGGGGGGAAGGTTTAGAGGACGAGCAGTACTTC. Full variable domain (remainder filled in from reference TRBV11-3 and TRBJ2-7): EAGVVQSPRYKIIEKKQPVAFWCNPISGHNTLYWYLQNLGQGPELLIRYENEEAVDDSQLPKDRFSAERLKGVDSTLKIQPAELGDSAVYLCASSLWGEGLEDEQYFGPGTRLTVT.

The chain joins TRBV4-1 to TRBJ2-1; the D gene is possibly TRBD2 (6 bases). Trimming removed 0 bases at V and 9 bases at J, with 9 bases between. Per the germline V gene, CDR1 is MGHRA and CDR2 is YSYEKL. This CDR3 has 13 residues. The CDR3 sequence is CASSQDLSGEQFF. CDR3 nucleotide sequence: TGCGCCAGCAGCCAAGATCTTAGCGGTGAGCAGTTCTTC.

In this sample, this clonotype turned up many times. The V call is TRBV20-1, the J call TRBJ1-2, with D unresolved. Germline CDR1 DFQATT, CDR2 SNEGSKA (reference sequence). Between the trimmed V and J ends, which lost 3 bases and 0 bases, there was a span of 11 bases. The CDR3 spans 14 residues. The CDR3 loop is CSASFSGANYGYTF. CDR3 in DNA: TGCAGTGCTAGTTTCAGTGGCGCTAACTATGGCTACACCTTC.

Comment on this clonotype: A far larger clone is one nucleotide away, so this likely arose from a read error. The genes are TRBV6-9 and TRBJ2-1; 14 nucleotides line up with TRBD2. The CDR3 sequence is 16 residues long. Germline-derived CDR1 and CDR2 are MNHGY and SVAAGI. The CDR3 protein is CASSFGLAGGVETRYF. In nucleotides, the CDR3 is TGTGCCAGCAGTTTTGGACTAGCGGGGGGCGTGGAGACCCGGTACTTC.

The chain uses TRBV11-2 and TRBJ1-2; D gene unclear. Trimming removed 1 base from V and 8 bases from J, with 14 bases in between. Germline loops: CDR1 SGHAT, CDR2 FQNNGV. The CDR3 totals 14 residues. CDR3 sequence (DNA): TGTGCCAGCAGCTTAGTCGGGAGCCTGGAAGGCTACACCTTC. Protein product: CASSLVGSLEGYTF.

V is TRBV20-1 and J is TRBJ1-5; TRBD1 matches at 9 bases. The CDR3 contains 14 residues. Germline CDR1 DFQATT, CDR2 SNEGSKA (reference sequence). V trimming: 5 bases; J trimming: 4 bases; junction bases outside the gene matches: 6. CDR3 amino acids: CSAHHRGPNQPQHF. The CDR3, as DNA: TGCAGTGCTCATCACAGGGGGCCGAATCAGCCCCAGCATTTT.

This clonotype was seen many times. CDR3 nucleotides: TGTGCCAGCAGCTTAGCGGGACGCAGTAATGAGCAGTTCTTC. Amino acid sequence: CASSLAGRSNEQFF. J is TRBJ2-1 and V is TRBV11-3, with D possibly called TRBD1 or TRBD2 (5 bases each). CDR1 and CDR2 from the germline V gene are SGHNT and YENEEA. The V and J ends lost 1 base and 7 bases respectively, with 11 bases between them. The CDR3 has 14 amino acids. Variable domain in full (rest from reference TRBV11-3 and TRBJ2-1): EAGVVQSPRYKIIEKKQPVAFWCNPISGHNTLYWYLQNLGQGPELLIRYENEEAVDDSQLPKDRFSAERLKGVDSTLKIQPAELGDSAVYLCASSLAGRSNEQFFGPGTRLTVL.

This clonotype was seen many times. The chain joins TRBV24-1 to TRBJ2-3; a weak D match, TRBD1 (5 bases). CDR1 is KGHDR and CDR2 is SFDVKD in the germline V gene. Trimming cost V 4 bases and J 2 bases, with 15 bases left between them. The CDR3 covers 16 residues. The CDR3 nucleotides read TGTGCCACCAGTGACCCCCGGAAGGGGTACACAGATACGCAGTATTTT. It codes for CATSDPRKGYTDTQYF.

This chain uses TRBV19 with TRBJ1-6, with 8 positions matching TRBD1. Germline CDR1 is LNHDA and CDR2 is SQIVND (reference sequence). Trimming cost V 9 bases and J 9 bases; bases outside gene matches: 7. This CDR3 comprises 13 residues. CDR3 amino acids: CASKWTGPSPLHF. Written as DNA, the CDR3 is TGTGCCAGCAAATGGACAGGGCCTTCACCCCTCCACTTT.

This clonotype appeared a few times. A junction end diverges from the germline sequence, so it may reflect a read error. The chain couples TRBV2 to TRBJ2-5; TRBD2 is a possible D gene (5 bases). The CDR3 runs 13 residues. The germline V gene has CDR1 SNHLY and CDR2 FYNNEI. The CDR3 nucleotides read TGTGCCAGCTCCCCGCCATCACTAGTCACTTCTTATTTC. As protein: CASSPPSLVTSYF.

This clonotype was counted many times. The chain employs TRBV6-1 and TRBJ2-7, with a tentative D call TRBD2 (6 bases). The germline CDR1 and CDR2 sequences are MNHNS and SASEGT. CDR3 size: 12 residues. Between the trimmed V and J ends, which lost 6 bases and 4 bases, there was a span of 10 bases. CDR3 in amino acids: CASSPREYEQYF. The CDR3 region has the DNA TGTGCCAGCAGCCCCCGGGAGTACGAGCAGTACTTC.

V and J are TRBV12-3 or TRBV12-4 and TRBJ2-5; 7 bases line up with TRBD1. V lost 4 bases to trimming and J lost 5 bases; unmatched junction nucleotides: 4. The CDR3 totals 13 residues. The CDR3 nucleotides are TGTGCCAGCAGTTACAGGGGTGAGGAGACCCAGTACTTC. Its protein product is CASSYRGEETQYF.

This clonotype was observed many times. The J gene is TRBJ2-2, the V gene TRBV24-1; tentatively, D is TRBD1 (6 bases). Germline assignment: CDR1 KGHDR and CDR2 SFDVKD. The CDR3 sequence is 15 residues long. The V gene lost 7 bases and the J gene lost 6 bases, with 17 bases spanning the gap. The CDR3 coding sequence is TGTGCCACCAGGGGGAGTGGGGGCCTCGCCGGGGAGCTGTTTTTT. Protein: CATRGSGGLAGELFF.

There are many counts of this clonotype. CDR3 coding DNA: TGTGCCAGCTCGCAGGGGGCTGATCAGCCCCAGCATTTT. Translating gives CASSQGADQPQHF. The chain joins TRBV18 to TRBJ1-5; 8 nucleotides agree with TRBD1. V lost 6 bases, J lost 5 bases, and 3 bases stayed unmatched. CDR1 is KGHSH, CDR2 LQKENI, per germline. The CDR3 has 13 amino acids.

Many counts were recorded for this clonotype. The chain has TRBV18 and TRBJ2-3, with 9 bases matching TRBD2. The CDR3 length is 14 residues. CDR1 KGHSH and CDR2 LQKENI come from the germline V gene. Trimming took 4 bases from V and 4 from J; bases not matched to a gene: 3. The CDR3, as DNA: TGTGCCAGCTCACATAGCGGGGGCGCAGATACGCAGTATTTT. Translated, it gives CASSHSGGADTQYF.

In its sample, this clonotype was seen many times. The chain has TRBV5-1 and TRBJ1-1; no clear D gene. Deletions cut 0 bases from V and 8 bases from J, with 11 bases between. The germline CDR1 and CDR2 sequences are SGHRS and YFSETQ. There are 13 residues in the CDR3. The CDR3 is CASSLAGWREAFF. The CDR3 DNA is TGCGCCAGCAGCTTGGCCGGATGGAGAGAAGCTTTCTTT. The full variable domain, rest sourced from reference TRBV5-1 and TRBJ1-1, is KAGVTQTPRYLIKTRGQQVTLSCSPISGHRSVSWYQQTPGQGLQFLFEYFSETQRNKGNFPGRFSGRQFSNSRSEMNVSTLELGDSALYLCASSLAGWREAFFGQGTRLTVV.

This clonotype was recorded many times. The gene calls are TRBV5-1 and TRBJ1-5; TRBD1 might be the D (6 bases). The CDR3 consists of 15 residues. Germline CDR1 reads SGHRS; CDR2 reads YFSETQ. Trimming left V 0 bases short and J 4 bases short, with 11 bases between. CDR3 region: CASSLGAGTNQPQHF. CDR3 coding DNA: TGCGCCAGCAGCTTGGGGGCAGGGACAAATCAGCCCCAGCATTTT.